The T cell receptor beta chain under discussion was sequenced for a study of T cell clusters in autoimmune cytopenias. From germline, CDR1 is LNHDA and CDR2 SQIVND (reference sequence). CDR3 length equals 14 residues. Measured by frequency, this clonotype is medium-sized (0.01 to 0.1%). TRB rearrangements were amplified by touch-down multiplex PCR with mixed TRB-A/B primers. TCRdb re-analyzed the multiplex PCR reads; it lists each CDR3 protein once, without DNA. In total, the table holds roughly 2,800 distinct CDR3 sequences. TRB amplification used roughly 250 ng of peripheral blood genomic DNA. The sequenced sample consisted of peripheral blood. This receptor was identified in a human donor with an autoimmune cytopenia or autoimmune hepatitis (not recorded which). The chain carries TRBV19 and TRBJ1-1. The chain's CDR3 is CASSIGVPWTEAFF.